This TCR beta chain appears in the sequencing data of a study of CD8+ T cells in alopecia areata. Treatment defined: oral pan-JAK inhibitor, 5-10 mg twice daily. Punch biopsies of lesional scalp, plus peripheral blood, were taken from alopecia areata patients. Following extraction, RNA underwent reverse transcription to cDNA, which served as the sequencing template. The data were produced by immunoSEQ multiplex PCR, yet TCRdb's version contains in-frame clones alone and is incomplete. The repertoire holds a few hundred thousand clones, more than 45% seen once, with about 1.4% in the top ten. Germline V gene data show CDR1 as SGHRS and CDR2 as YFSETQ. CDR3 size: 15 residues. Trimming cost V 4 bases and J 5 bases, with 18 bases left between them.

The source was CD4+ T cells sorted from blood, collected at week 4, from a patient treated with tofacitinib. The rearrangement joins TRBV5-1 to TRBJ1-1; possible D gene TRBD1, 6 bases. This TCR was recovered from a human donor with alopecia areata. The CDR3 here is CASSPTVRGGTEAFF. The CDR3, as DNA: TGCGCCAGCAGCCCGACGGTCAGGGGTGGTACTGAAGCTTTCTTT.